This T cell receptor (beta chain) comes out of a study of blood T cell repertoires in COVID-19. Unmatched junction bases numbered 10, after V lost 8 bases and J lost 10 bases. The length of the CDR3 is 14 residues. CDR1 MDHEN and CDR2 SYDVKM come from the germline V gene. The table came from immunoSEQ multiplex PCR; TCRdb's copy has only in-frame clones and leaves some out. The table lists 120,000 to 150,000 clones, roughly 90% of them singletons, with 1% to 1.5% in the top ten. This sequence originates from a woman in her twenties or thirties with acute COVID-19. Sequenced: PBMCs or T cells enriched from blood (not recorded which). The chain employs TRBV28 and TRBJ1-6; 8 bases map to TRBD1. The chain's CDR3 is CASDRDRFASPLHF. DNA of the CDR3: TGTGCCAGCGATAGGGACAGGTTTGCCTCACCCCTCCACTTT.